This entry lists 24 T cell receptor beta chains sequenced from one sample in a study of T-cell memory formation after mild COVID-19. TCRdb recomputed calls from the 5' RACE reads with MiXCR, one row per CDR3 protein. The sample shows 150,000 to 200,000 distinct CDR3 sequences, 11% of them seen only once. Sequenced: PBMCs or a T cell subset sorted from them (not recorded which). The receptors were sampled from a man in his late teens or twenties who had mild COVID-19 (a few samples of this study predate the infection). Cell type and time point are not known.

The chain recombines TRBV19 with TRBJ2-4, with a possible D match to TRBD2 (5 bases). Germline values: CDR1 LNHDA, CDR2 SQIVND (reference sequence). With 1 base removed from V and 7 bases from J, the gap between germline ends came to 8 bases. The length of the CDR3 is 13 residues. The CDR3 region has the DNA TGTGCCAGTAGTATAGCTAGCCCTAACATTCAGTACTTC. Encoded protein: CASSIASPNIQYF.

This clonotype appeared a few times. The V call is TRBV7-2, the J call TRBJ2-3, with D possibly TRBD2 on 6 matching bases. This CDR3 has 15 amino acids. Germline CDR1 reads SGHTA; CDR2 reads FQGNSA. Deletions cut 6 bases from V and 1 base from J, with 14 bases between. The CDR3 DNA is TGTGCCAGCAGTTTTAGCGGTTCTCGCACAGATACGCAGTATTTT. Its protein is CASSFSGSRTDTQYF.

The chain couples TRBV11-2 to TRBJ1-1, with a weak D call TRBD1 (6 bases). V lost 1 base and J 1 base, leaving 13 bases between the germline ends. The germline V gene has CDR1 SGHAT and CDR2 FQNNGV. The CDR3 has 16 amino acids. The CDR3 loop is CASSLAGGAGNTEAFF. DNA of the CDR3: TGTGCCAGCAGCTTAGCCGGGGGCGCGGGGAACACTGAAGCTTTCTTT.

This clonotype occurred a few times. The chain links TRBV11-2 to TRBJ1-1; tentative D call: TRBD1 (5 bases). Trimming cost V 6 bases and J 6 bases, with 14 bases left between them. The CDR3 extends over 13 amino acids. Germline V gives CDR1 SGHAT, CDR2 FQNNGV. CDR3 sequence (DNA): TGTGCCAGCAGAAGGTTAGGGGACGCTGAAGCTTTCTTT. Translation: CASRRLGDAEAFF.

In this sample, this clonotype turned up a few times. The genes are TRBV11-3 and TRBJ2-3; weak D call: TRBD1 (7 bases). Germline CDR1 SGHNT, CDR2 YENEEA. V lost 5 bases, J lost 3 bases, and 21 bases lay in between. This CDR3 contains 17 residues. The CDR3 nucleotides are TGTGCCAGCAGCCTATCCAGGGGGGCTTCTGTGACAGATACGCAGTATTTT. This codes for CASSLSRGASVTDTQYF.

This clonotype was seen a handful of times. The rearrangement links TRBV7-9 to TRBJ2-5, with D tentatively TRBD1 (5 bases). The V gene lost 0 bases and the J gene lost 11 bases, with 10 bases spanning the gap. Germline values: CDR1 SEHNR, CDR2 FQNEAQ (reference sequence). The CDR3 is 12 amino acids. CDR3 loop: CASSLAQGDQYF. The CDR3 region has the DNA TGTGCCAGCAGCTTAGCCCAGGGTGATCAGTACTTC. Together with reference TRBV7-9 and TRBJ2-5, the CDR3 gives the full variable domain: DTGVSQNPRHKITKRGQNVTFRCDPISEHNRLYWYRQTLGQGPEFLTYFQNEAQLEKSRLLSDRFSAERPKGSFSTLEIQRTEQGDSAMYLCASSLAQGDQYFGPGTRLLVL.

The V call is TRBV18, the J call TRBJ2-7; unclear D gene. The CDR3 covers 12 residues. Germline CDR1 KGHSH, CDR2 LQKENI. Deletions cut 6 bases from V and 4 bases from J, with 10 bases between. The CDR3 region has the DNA TGTGCCAGCTCCTACTCCCAGTACGAGCAGTACTTC. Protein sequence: CASSYSQYEQYF.

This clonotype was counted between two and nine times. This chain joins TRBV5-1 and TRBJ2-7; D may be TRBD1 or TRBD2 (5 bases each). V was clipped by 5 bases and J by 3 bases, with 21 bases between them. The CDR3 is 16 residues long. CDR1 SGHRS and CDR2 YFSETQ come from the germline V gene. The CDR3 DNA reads TGCGCCAGCAGTCAGGGCCCCACGGGGCGAGACTACGAGCAGTACTTC. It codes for CASSQGPTGRDYEQYF.

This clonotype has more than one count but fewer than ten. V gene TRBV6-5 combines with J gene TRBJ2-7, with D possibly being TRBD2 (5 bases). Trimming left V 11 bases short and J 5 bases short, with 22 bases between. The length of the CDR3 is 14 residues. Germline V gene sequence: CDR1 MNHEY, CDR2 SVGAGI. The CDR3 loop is CAPHGSNRDDEQYV. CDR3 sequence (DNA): TGTGCCCCCCACGGGTCCAACCGGGATGACGAGCAGTACGTC.

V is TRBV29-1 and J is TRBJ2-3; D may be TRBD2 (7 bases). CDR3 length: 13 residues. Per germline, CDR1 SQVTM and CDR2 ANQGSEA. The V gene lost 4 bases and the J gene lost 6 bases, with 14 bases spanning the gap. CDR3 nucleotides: TGCAGCGTTGGACGGGGGGCTCGGGATACGCAGTATTTT. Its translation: CSVGRGARDTQYF.

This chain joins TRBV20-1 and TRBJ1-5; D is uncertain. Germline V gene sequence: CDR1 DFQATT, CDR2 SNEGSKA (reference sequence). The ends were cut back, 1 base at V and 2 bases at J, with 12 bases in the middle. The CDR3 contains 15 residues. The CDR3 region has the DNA TGCAGTGCTAGAGTTGGCGGCTGGGGCAATCAGCCCCAGCATTTT. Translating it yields CSARVGGWGNQPQHF.

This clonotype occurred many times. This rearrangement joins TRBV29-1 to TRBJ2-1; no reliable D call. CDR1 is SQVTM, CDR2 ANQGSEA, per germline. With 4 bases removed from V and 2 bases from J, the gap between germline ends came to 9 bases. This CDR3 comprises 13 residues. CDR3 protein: CSVVDFPYNEQFF. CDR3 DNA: TGCAGCGTTGTAGATTTTCCCTACAATGAGCAGTTCTTC.

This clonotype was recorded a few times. For the CDR3, the DNA is TGTGCCAGCTCACCCGGACTAGAAGCCTACGAGCAGTACTTC. It encodes CASSPGLEAYEQYF. The gene calls are TRBV18 and TRBJ2-7, with TRBD2 identical over 7 bases. The germline V gene has CDR1 KGHSH and CDR2 LQKENI. The CDR3 consists of 14 residues. J gave up 2 bases and V 3 bases, and 4 bases lay outside the gene matches.

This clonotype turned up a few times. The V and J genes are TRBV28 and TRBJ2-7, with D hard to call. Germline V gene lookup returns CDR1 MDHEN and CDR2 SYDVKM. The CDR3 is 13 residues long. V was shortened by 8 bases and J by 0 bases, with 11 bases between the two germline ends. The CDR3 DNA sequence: TGTGCCAGCTCCGGGCCCCGCTCCTACGAGCAGTACGTC. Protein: CASSGPRSYEQYV.

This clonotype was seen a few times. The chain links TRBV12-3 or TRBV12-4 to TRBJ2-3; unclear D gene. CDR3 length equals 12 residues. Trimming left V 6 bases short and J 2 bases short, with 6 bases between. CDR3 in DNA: TGTGCCAGCAGAAGGAACACAGATACGCAGTATTTT. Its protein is CASRRNTDTQYF.

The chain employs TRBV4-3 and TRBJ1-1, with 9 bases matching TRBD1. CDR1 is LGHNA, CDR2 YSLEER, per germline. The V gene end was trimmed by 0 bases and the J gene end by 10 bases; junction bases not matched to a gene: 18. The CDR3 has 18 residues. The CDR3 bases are TGCGCCAGCAGCCAAGAGGGGCCAACAGGGGGCAGCGGGGATAGAGCTTTCTTT. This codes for CASSQEGPTGGSGDRAFF.

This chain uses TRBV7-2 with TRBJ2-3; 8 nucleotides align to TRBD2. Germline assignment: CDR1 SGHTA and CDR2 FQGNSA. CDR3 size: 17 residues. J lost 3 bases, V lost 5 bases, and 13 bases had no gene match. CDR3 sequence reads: CASSPLTGGEGTDTQYF. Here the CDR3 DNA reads TGTGCCAGCAGCCCTCTCACGGGGGGGGAAGGGACAGATACGCAGTATTTT.

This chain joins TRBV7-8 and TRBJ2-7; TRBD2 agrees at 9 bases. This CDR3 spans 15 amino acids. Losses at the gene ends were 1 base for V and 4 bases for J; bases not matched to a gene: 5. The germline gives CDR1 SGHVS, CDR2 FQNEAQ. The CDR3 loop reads CASSLGILAGYEQYF. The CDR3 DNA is TGTGCCAGCAGCTTAGGGATCCTAGCGGGGTACGAGCAGTACTTC.

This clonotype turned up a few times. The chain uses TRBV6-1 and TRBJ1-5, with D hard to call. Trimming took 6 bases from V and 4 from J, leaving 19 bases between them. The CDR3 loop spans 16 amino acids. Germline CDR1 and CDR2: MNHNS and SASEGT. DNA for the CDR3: TGTGCCAGCAGCCGACCGTTCGGGCTACAAAATCAGCCCCAGCATTTT. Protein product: CASSRPFGLQNQPQHF.

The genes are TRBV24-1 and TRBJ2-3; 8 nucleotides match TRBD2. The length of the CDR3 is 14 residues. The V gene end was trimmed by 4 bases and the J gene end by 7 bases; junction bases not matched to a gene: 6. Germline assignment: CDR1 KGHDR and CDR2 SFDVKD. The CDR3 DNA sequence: TGTGCCACCAGTGAGGGTAGCGGGGTGAATACGCAGTATTTT. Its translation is CATSEGSGVNTQYF.

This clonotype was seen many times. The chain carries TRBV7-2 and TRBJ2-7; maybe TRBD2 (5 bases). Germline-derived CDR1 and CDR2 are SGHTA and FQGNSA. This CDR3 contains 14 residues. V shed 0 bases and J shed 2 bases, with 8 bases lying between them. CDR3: CASSLAGNPYEQYV. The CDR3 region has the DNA TGTGCCAGCAGCTTAGCCGGGAACCCCTACGAGCAGTACGTC.

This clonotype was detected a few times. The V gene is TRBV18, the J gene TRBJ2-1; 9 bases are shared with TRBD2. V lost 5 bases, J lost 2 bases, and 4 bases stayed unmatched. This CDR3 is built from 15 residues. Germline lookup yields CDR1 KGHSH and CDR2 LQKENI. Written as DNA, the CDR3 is TGTGCCAGCTCAGAAGCGGGGGGACCCTACAATGAGCAGTTCTTC. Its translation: CASSEAGGPYNEQFF.

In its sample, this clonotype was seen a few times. DNA of the CDR3: TGTGCCAGCAGCCAAGGGGACAGTAATGAAAAACTGTTTTTT. Protein sequence: CASSQGDSNEKLFF. The chain uses TRBV4-2 and TRBJ1-4, with TRBD1 matching 7 bases. This CDR3 is built from 14 residues. The germline CDR1 and CDR2 sequences are LGHNA and YNFKEQ. Germline trimming cut 1 base from V and 4 bases from J; bases unmatched to any gene: 0.

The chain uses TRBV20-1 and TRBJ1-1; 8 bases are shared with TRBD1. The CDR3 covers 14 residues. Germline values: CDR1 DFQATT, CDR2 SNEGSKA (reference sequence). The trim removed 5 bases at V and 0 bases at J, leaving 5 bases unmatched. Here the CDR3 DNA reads TGCAGTGCTCCGCGGACAGGGATGAACACTGAAGCTTTCTTT. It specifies CSAPRTGMNTEAFF.